The clone carrying this T cell receptor (beta chain) was observed many times. Antigen unknown. 5'RACE primed from the constant segment yielded TCR alpha and TCR beta cDNA libraries bearing sample barcodes and UMIs. TCRdb redid the calling of the 5' RACE reads with MiXCR, one entry per CDR3 protein. The sample has more than 120,000 distinct CDR3 sequences, 15% to 20% seen once; the top ten hold 2% to 2.5%. The sample belongs to a study of T-cell memory formation after mild COVID-19. V was cut by 5 bases and J by 2 bases, with 17 bases left in between. CDR3 length: 16 residues. Germline-derived CDR1 and CDR2 are SGHRS and YFSETQ. Points from the study as a whole: In pre-infection memory, a portion of responding clones appeared, which suggested that cross-reactive memory joined.

The receptor was derived from an adult woman who had mild COVID-19 (a few samples of this study predate the infection). Cell type and time point are not known. J is TRBJ2-1 and V is TRBV5-1; D gene unclear. The specimen sequenced was PBMCs or a T cell subset sorted from them (not recorded which). The chain's CDR3 is CASRSGGRAAYNEQFF. In nucleotides, the CDR3 is TGCGCCAGCAGGTCCGGTGGCAGAGCAGCCTACAATGAGCAGTTCTTC.